Following are 26 T cell receptor beta chains from one sample sequenced in a study of T cells in Graves' hyperthyroidism and ophthalmopathy. Amplified TCR beta CDR3 regions derived from RNA transcripts. The TCR CDR3 was amplified in a first-round RT-PCR using the HTBI primer set. Each CDR3 protein gets one entry after TCRdb re-called the multiplex PCR reads with MiXCR. The sample carries under 250,000 distinct CDR3 sequences, around 17% recorded once. Sequencing was carried out using blood. The receptors originated from a woman aged 45 to 65 with Graves' hyperthyroidism.

The chain uses TRBV5-1 and TRBJ2-3; possible D gene TRBD1, 6 bases. This CDR3 region has 14 residues. Deletions cut 2 bases from V and 3 bases from J, with 10 bases between. The germline gives CDR1 SGHRS, CDR2 YFSETQ. The CDR3 DNA is TGCGCCAGCAGCTTTTACGGACAGACAGATACGCAGTATTTT. Encoded protein: CASSFYGQTDTQYF.

The genes are TRBV14 and TRBJ2-7, with D possibly TRBD1 on 6 matching bases. Per the germline V gene, CDR1 is SGHDN and CDR2 is FVKESK. Between the trimmed V and J ends, which lost 3 bases and 3 bases, there was a span of 9 bases. The length of the CDR3 is 13 residues. The CDR3 here is CASSQVRGYEQYF. For the CDR3, the DNA is TGTGCCAGCAGCCAGGTCAGGGGCTACGAGCAGTACTTC.

This clonotype occurred many times. J is TRBJ2-1 and V is TRBV12-3 or TRBV12-4, with D possibly matching TRBD1 (5 bases). V lost 5 bases and J 0 bases, leaving 26 bases between the germline ends. There are 20 residues in the CDR3. The CDR3 is CASSTGFRGGSHASYNEQFF. CDR3 nucleotide sequence: TGTGCCAGCAGTACCGGTTTTAGGGGCGGATCCCACGCCTCCTACAATGAGCAGTTCTTC.

This clonotype was seen a handful of times. The chain employs TRBV5-8 and TRBJ1-1; tentatively, D is TRBD1 (6 bases). The CDR3 spans 14 residues. Germline V CDR1 and CDR2: SGHTS, YDEGEE. Trimming shortened V by 2 bases and J by 6 bases, and 14 bases separated the two germline ends. The CDR3, as DNA: TGTGCCAGCAGCTTAGCAGGGGAGGTCGCTGAAGCTTTCTTT. It translates to CASSLAGEVAEAFF.

This clonotype was seen many times. The chain carries TRBV7-3 and TRBJ2-3; D ambiguous. The CDR3 is 13 amino acids. Deletions cut 3 bases from V and 7 bases from J, with 11 bases between. Germline CDR1 and CDR2: SGHTA and FQGTGA. The CDR3 loop is CASSLEVTNTQYF. The CDR3 DNA reads TGTGCCAGCAGCTTGGAAGTAACCAATACGCAGTATTTT.

At least ten counts were recorded for this clonotype. The gene calls are TRBV28 and TRBJ1-2; no firm D call. V lost 8 bases and J 2 bases, leaving 12 bases between the germline ends. The CDR3 contains 13 residues. CDR1 MDHEN and CDR2 SYDVKM come from the germline V gene. CDR3 nucleotides: TGTGCCAGCGGAGTTGACGGAAACTATGGCTACACCTTC. Translated: CASGVDGNYGYTF.

Ten or more counts support this clonotype. The chain recombines TRBV5-1 with TRBJ2-3; 8 bases are a match to TRBD1. This CDR3 region has 17 residues. The V segment lost 4 bases and the J segment 5 bases; nucleotides outside the gene matches: 15. In germline, CDR1 is SGHRS, CDR2 YFSETQ. The CDR3 DNA reads as TGCGCCAGCAGCCGACGATGGACCGGGACAGGAGAAGATACGCAGTATTTT. It specifies CASSRRWTGTGEDTQYF.

A word on this clonotype: An end of the junction differs from the germline gene, which may be a read error. The rearrangement uses TRBV12-3 or TRBV12-4 and TRBJ2-7; D tentatively reads TRBD1 or TRBD2 (6 bases each). This CDR3 spans 14 amino acids. The DNA for the CDR3 is TGTGCCAGCAGTTTAGTTGGGGGGCCATACGAGCAGCACTTC. As protein: CASSLVGGPYEQHF.

The table lists this clonotype with a few counts. This chain joins TRBV19 and TRBJ2-2; 7 bases are a match to TRBD2. Germline V lookup: CDR1 LNHDA, CDR2 SQIVND (reference sequence). This CDR3 is 14 amino acids long. J was trimmed by 5 bases and V by 5 bases; bases with no gene match: 5. The CDR3 DNA is TGTGCCAGTAGTTATCTCGGGGGGACCGGGGAGCTGTTTTTT. This gives the protein CASSYLGGTGELFF.

This clonotype came up many times. The chain recombines TRBV27 with TRBJ1-1; D is unclear. Trimming left V 10 bases short and J 2 bases short, with 11 bases between. CDR1 is MNHEY, CDR2 SMNVEV, per germline (reference sequence). The CDR3 runs to 12 residues. This CDR3 is CATSTRNTEAFF. The CDR3 DNA reads as TGTGCCACCTCAACGAGAAACACTGAAGCTTTCTTT.

This clonotype occurred many times. This chain uses TRBV11-2 with TRBJ2-1; TRBD2 aligns across 8 bases. The length of the CDR3 is 16 residues. Germline CDR1 is SGHAT and CDR2 is FQNNGV. Unmatched junction bases numbered 10, after V lost 5 bases and J lost 4 bases. The CDR3 DNA sequence: TGTGCCAGCAGCCCTACATGGGCGGGAGGTTACAATGAGCAGTTCTTC. Protein sequence: CASSPTWAGGYNEQFF.

This clonotype was observed many times. The V gene is TRBV6-2 or TRBV6-3, the J gene TRBJ1-1, with 7 bases lining up with TRBD1. This CDR3 has 13 residues. Germline V CDR1 and CDR2: MNHEY, SVGEGT. The J segment lost 1 base and the V segment lost 7 bases, leaving 3 bases of the junction unmatched. The CDR3 is CASKRGRNTEAFF. CDR3 DNA sequence: TGTGCCAGCAAGAGGGGGCGGAACACTGAAGCTTTCTTT.

J is TRBJ2-4 and V is TRBV14; unclear D gene. The CDR3 has 13 amino acids. The V and J ends lost 2 bases and 7 bases respectively, with 9 bases between them. CDR1 is SGHDN, CDR2 FVKESK, per germline. The CDR3 DNA follows: TGTGCCAGCAGCCAATCAGTGCATAACATTCAGTACTTC. Protein product: CASSQSVHNIQYF.

This clonotype was found many times. This chain joins TRBV20-1 and TRBJ2-5; the D gene is possibly TRBD2 (6 bases). Trimming cost V 5 bases and J 1 base, with 17 bases left between them. This CDR3 comprises 15 residues. Germline V gives CDR1 DFQATT, CDR2 SNEGSKA (reference sequence). For the CDR3, the DNA is TGCAGTGCTCACACTGGGCGGGGATTCCAAGAGACCCAGTACTTC. Protein sequence: CSAHTGRGFQETQYF.

In this sample, this clonotype turned up many times. The chain employs TRBV29-1 and TRBJ1-1; 10 positions match TRBD1. This CDR3 is 14 amino acids long. Germline CDR1 and CDR2: SQVTM and ANQGSEA. The V gene end was trimmed by 6 bases and the J gene end by 0 bases; junction bases not matched to a gene: 4. CDR3 DNA sequence: TGCAGCGTGGGGACAGGGGCCTTGAACACTGAAGCTTTCTTT. It codes for CSVGTGALNTEAFF.

This clonotype was observed once. This chain connects TRBV6-1 to TRBJ2-3, with D hard to call. The CDR3 length is 11 residues. V dropped 10 bases and J dropped 5 bases, with 10 bases sitting between them. The germline V gene encodes CDR1 MNHNS and CDR2 SASEGT. This chain's CDR3 is CATTRVDTQYF. DNA of the CDR3: TGTGCCACAACAAGAGTAGATACGCAGTATTTT.

V and J are TRBV19 and TRBJ1-2; no clear D. The CDR3 is 13 amino acids. V gave up 5 bases and J gave up 4 bases, with 11 bases separating them. CDR1 is LNHDA and CDR2 is SQIVND in the germline V gene (reference sequence). The CDR3 loop is CASSSGRGYGYTF. As DNA, the CDR3 is TGTGCCAGTAGTTCAGGACGGGGCTATGGCTACACCTTC.

The chain has TRBV28 and TRBJ2-7; TRBD2 matches 8 bases. J lost 0 bases, V lost 2 bases, and 9 bases had no gene match. The CDR3 is 17 amino acids. Germline V gives CDR1 MDHEN, CDR2 SYDVKM. The CDR3: CASSLPSSGSSSYEQYF. DNA for the CDR3: TGTGCCAGCAGTTTACCGTCTAGCGGGTCTAGCTCCTACGAGCAGTACTTC.

The sample holds many counts of this clonotype. The chain couples TRBV11-2 to TRBJ2-5; 9 bases are a match to TRBD1. The CDR3 sequence is 15 residues long. Germline V gene sequence: CDR1 SGHAT, CDR2 FQNNGV. Germline trimming cut 4 bases from V and 4 bases from J; bases unmatched to any gene: 7. Written as DNA, the CDR3 is TGTGCCAGCAGCTCCCGCCTACAGGGGGCAGAGACCCAGTACTTC. It is translated as CASSSRLQGAETQYF.

This clonotype was counted ten times or more. V is TRBV29-1 and J is TRBJ2-1, with D unresolved. Germline CDR1 and CDR2: SQVTM and ANQGSEA. Trimming pared 0 bases from V and 6 bases from J, leaving 9 bases between. The CDR3 is 13 amino acids. Written as DNA, the CDR3 is TGCAGCGTTGAAGATAGGTGGGGCAATGAGCAGTTCTTC. It yields the protein CSVEDRWGNEQFF.

V gene TRBV6-1 combines with J gene TRBJ1-2; 7 bases are shared with TRBD1. CDR1 is MNHNS and CDR2 is SASEGT in the germline V gene. V trimming: 6 bases; J trimming: 1 base; junction bases outside the gene matches: 17. The CDR3 has 18 amino acids. This CDR3 is CASSIDRDLAGRNYGYTF. CDR3 DNA sequence: TGTGCCAGCAGCATCGACAGGGACTTAGCTGGGCGTAACTATGGCTACACCTTC.

This clonotype appeared many times. This chain joins TRBV12-3 or TRBV12-4 and TRBJ1-3, with D possibly matching TRBD1 (6 bases). Deletions cut 6 bases from V and 1 base from J, with 13 bases between. The CDR3 covers 15 residues. The DNA of the CDR3 is TGTGCCAGCAGCCACAGGGATCCGTCTGGAAACACCATATATTTT. As protein: CASSHRDPSGNTIYF.

For this clonotype: This clone may be a read error of a much larger clone one base away. The conserved phenylalanine or tryptophan is not found at the CDR3 terminus, so this likely reflects a read error. This CDR3 is CAWSAGVGYEQYL. In DNA form, the CDR3 reads TGTGCCTGGAGTGCAGGGGTTGGATACGAGCAGTACCTC. This rearrangement joins TRBV30 to TRBJ2-7; D perhaps matches TRBD1 (6 bases). In germline, CDR1 is GTSNPN, CDR2 SVGIG (reference sequence). The V end was cut by 1 base, the J end by 4 bases, with 11 bases between. The CDR3 runs to 13 residues.

This clonotype has more than one count but fewer than ten. The V and J genes are TRBV29-1 and TRBJ2-5, with TRBD2 identical over 8 bases. Trimming took 7 bases from V and 5 from J; bases not matched to a gene: 6. Germline loops: CDR1 SQVTM, CDR2 ANQGSEA. The CDR3 consists of 12 residues. The DNA for the CDR3 is TGCAGCGCCTTAAGCGGGAGTGAGACCCAGTACTTC. Translated: CSALSGSETQYF.

This clonotype was seen a few times. The chain links TRBV20-1 to TRBJ2-3; D ambiguous. Germline V gene lookup returns CDR1 DFQATT and CDR2 SNEGSKA (reference sequence). This CDR3 spans 13 amino acids. The V and J ends lost 2 bases and 6 bases respectively, with 12 bases between them. The CDR3 DNA reads TGCAGTGCTAGACCCGATCGTTCTGATACGCAGTATTTT. Encoded protein: CSARPDRSDTQYF.

The chain employs TRBV29-1 and TRBJ2-5, with D possibly TRBD2 on 7 matching bases. The V end was cut by 4 bases, the J end by 4 bases, with 13 bases between. Germline CDR1 is SQVTM and CDR2 is ANQGSEA. CDR3 size: 13 residues. DNA of the CDR3: TGCAGCGTTGTGGGGGGGCCGATAGAGACCCAGTACTTC. Its protein is CSVVGGPIETQYF.